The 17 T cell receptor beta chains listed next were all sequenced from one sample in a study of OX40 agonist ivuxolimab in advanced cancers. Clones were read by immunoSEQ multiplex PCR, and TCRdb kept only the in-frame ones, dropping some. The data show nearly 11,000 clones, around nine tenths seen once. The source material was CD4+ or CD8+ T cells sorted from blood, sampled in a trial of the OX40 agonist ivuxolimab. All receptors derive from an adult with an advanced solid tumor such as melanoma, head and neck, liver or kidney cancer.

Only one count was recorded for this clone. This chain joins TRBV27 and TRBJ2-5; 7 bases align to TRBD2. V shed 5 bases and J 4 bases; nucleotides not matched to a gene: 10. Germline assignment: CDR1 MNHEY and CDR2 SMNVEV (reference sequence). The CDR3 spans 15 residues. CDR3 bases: TGTGCCAGCAGTCCAGTTGTCGGGGGGTCAGAGACCCAGTACTTC. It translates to CASSPVVGGSETQYF.

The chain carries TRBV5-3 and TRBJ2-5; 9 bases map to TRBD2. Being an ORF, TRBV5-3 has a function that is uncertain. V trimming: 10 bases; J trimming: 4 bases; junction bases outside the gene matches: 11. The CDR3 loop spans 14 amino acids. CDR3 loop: CAHRRGGAGETQYF. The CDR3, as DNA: TGTGCCCACCGGCGGGGGGGGGCCGGAGAGACCCAGTACTTC.

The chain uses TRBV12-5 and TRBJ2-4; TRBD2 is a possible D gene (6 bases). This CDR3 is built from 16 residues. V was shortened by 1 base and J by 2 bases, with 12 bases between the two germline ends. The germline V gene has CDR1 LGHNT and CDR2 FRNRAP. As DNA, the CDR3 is TGTGCTAGTGGTTTGGGTCTCGGGGGTACCAAAAACATTCAGTACTTC. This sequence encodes CASGLGLGGTKNIQYF.

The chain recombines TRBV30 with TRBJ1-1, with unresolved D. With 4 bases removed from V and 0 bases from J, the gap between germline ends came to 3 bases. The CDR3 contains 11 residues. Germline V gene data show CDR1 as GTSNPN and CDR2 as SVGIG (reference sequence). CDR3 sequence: CAWMVNTEAFF. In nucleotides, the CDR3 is TGTGCCTGGATGGTGAACACTGAAGCTTTCTTT.

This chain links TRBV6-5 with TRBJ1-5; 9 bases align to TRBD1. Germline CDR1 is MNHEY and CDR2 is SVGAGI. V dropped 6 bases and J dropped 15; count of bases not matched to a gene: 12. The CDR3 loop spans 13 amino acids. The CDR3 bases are TGTGCCAGCAGATACATACGGACAGGGGACGGGCATTTT. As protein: CASRYIRTGDGHF.

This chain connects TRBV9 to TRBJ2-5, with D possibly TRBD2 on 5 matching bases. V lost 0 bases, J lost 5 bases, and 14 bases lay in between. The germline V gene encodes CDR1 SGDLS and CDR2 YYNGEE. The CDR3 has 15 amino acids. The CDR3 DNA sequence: TGTGCCAGCAGCGTAGACATGGGAGTAGGGGAGACCCAGTACTTC. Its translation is CASSVDMGVGETQYF. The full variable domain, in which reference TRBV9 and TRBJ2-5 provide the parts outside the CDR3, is DSGVTQTPKHLITATGQRVTLRCSPRSGDLSVYWYQQSLDQGLQFLIQYYNGEERAKGNILERFSAQQFPDLHSELNLSSLELGDSALYFCASSVDMGVGETQYFGPGTRLLVL.

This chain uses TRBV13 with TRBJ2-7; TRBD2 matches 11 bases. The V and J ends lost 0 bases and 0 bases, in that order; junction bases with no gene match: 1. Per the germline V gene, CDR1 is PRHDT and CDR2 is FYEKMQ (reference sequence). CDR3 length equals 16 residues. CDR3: CASSLGGTSGSYEQYF. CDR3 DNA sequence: TGTGCCAGCAGCTTAGGTGGGACTAGCGGCTCCTACGAGCAGTACTTC.

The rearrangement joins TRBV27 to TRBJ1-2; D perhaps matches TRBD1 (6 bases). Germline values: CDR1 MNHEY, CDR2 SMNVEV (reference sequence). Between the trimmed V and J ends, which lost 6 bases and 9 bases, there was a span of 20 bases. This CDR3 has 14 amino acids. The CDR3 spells CASRPDLRGGSYTF. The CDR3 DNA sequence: TGTGCCAGCAGACCCGACTTAAGGGGGGGCAGCTACACCTTC.

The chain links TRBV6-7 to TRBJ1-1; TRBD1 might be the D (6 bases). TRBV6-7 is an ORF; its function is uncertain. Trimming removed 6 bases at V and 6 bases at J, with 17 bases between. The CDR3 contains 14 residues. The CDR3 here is CASRMSGAGSEAFF. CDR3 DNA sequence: TGTGCCAGCAGAATGTCGGGGGCCGGCTCTGAAGCTTTCTTT.

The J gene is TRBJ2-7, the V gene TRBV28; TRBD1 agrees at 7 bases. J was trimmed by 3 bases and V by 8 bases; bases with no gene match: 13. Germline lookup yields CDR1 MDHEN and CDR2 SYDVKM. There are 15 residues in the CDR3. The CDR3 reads CASCKLGTEHYEQYF. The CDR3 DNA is TGTGCCAGCTGTAAACTCGGGACAGAACACTACGAGCAGTACTTC.

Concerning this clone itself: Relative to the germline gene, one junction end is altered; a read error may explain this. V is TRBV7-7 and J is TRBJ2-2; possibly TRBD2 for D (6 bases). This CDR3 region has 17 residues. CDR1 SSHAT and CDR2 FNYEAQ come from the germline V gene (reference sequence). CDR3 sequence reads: CASSLEHPSANTGELFF. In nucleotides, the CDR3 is TGTGCTAGCAGCTTAGAACACCCTAGCGCGAACACCGGGGAGCTGTTTTTT. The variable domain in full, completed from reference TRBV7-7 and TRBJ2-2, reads GAGVSQSPRYKVTKRGQDVTLRCDPISSHATLYWYQQALGQGPEFLTYFNYEAQPDKSGLPSDRFSAERPEGSISTLTIQRTEQRDSAMYRCASSLEHPSANTGELFFGEGSRLTVL.

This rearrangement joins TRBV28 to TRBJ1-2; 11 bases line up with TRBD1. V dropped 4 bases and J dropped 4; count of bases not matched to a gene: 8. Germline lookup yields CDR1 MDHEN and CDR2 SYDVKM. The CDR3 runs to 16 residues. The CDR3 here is CASSSPGQGVPYGYTF. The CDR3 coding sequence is TGTGCCAGCAGTTCTCCGGGACAGGGGGTTCCCTATGGCTACACCTTC.

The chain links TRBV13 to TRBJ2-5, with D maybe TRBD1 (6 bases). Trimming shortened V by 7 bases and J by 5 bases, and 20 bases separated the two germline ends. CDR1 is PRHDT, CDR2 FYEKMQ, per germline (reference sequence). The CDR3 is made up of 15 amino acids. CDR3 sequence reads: CASTSDNNDRETQYF. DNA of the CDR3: TGTGCCAGCACCTCCGACAATAACGACAGGGAGACCCAGTACTTC.

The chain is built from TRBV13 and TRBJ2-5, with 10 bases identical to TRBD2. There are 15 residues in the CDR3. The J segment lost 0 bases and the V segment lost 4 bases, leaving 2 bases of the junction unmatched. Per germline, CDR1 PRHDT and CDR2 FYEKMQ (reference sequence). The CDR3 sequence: CASSSSGRDQETQYF. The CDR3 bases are TGTGCCAGCAGCTCCAGCGGGAGGGACCAAGAGACCCAGTACTTC. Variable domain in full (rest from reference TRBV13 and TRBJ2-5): AAGVIQSPRHLIKEKRETATLKCYPIPRHDTVYWYQQGPGQDPQFLISFYEKMQSDKGSIPDRFSAQQFSDYHSELNMSSLELGDSALYFCASSSSGRDQETQYFGPGTRLLVL.

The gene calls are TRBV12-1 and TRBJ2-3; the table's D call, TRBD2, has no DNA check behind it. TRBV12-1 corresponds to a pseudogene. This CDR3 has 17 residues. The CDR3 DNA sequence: TGTGCCAGCAGCCCCCCCGGGACTGACGCACAGGTCCCAGCGCAGTATTTT. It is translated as CASSPPGTDAQVPAQYF.

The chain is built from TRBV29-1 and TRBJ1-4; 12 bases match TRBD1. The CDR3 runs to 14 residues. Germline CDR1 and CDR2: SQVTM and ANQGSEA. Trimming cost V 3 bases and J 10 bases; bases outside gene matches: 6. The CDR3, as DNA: TGCAGCGTTGAGGCGGGACAGGGGGCTGGAAAACTGTTTTTT. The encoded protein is CSVEAGQGAGKLFF.

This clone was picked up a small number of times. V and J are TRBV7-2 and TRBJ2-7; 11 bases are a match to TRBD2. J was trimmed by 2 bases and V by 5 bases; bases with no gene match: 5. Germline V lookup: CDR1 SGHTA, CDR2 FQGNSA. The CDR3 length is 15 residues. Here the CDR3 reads CASSPKLAGAYEQYF. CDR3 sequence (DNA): TGTGCCAGCAGCCCGAAACTAGCGGGAGCCTACGAGCAGTACTTC.